Following are 6 T cell receptor beta chains from one sample sequenced in a study of blood T cell repertoires in COVID-19. Only in-frame clones appear in the TCRdb table, and some are missing; sequencing was by immunoSEQ multiplex PCR. This table has roughly 150,000 clones, roughly nine tenths appearing once. Source material: PBMCs or T cells enriched from blood (not recorded which). Receptors originate from a woman aged 40 to 55 who had been exposed to COVID-19.

This chain connects TRBV2 to TRBJ1-2; D unresolved. Germline V lookup: CDR1 SNHLY, CDR2 FYNNEI. With 7 bases removed from V and 8 bases from J, the gap between germline ends came to 17 bases. The CDR3 sequence is 13 residues long. CDR3 in amino acids: CASTRVPQLGYTF. In nucleotides, the CDR3 is TGTGCCAGCACGAGGGTGCCCCAATTGGGCTACACCTTC.

V is TRBV9 and J is TRBJ1-6; D is unresolved. The V end was cut by 1 base, the J end by 5 bases, with 7 bases between. The CDR3 totals 14 residues. Germline V gives CDR1 SGDLS, CDR2 YYNGEE. CDR3 nucleotide sequence: TGTGCCAGCAGCGTATCTCCCGATAATTCACCCCTCCACTTT. It specifies CASSVSPDNSPLHF.

The V gene is TRBV19, the J gene TRBJ1-2; no clear D gene. The CDR3 has 14 residues. Germline CDR1 is LNHDA and CDR2 is SQIVND (reference sequence). The V and J ends lost 2 bases and 4 bases respectively, with 11 bases between them. Here the CDR3 reads CASSITDLAYGYTF. The DNA for the CDR3 is TGTGCCAGTAGTATAACAGACCTTGCCTATGGCTACACCTTC.

The V gene is TRBV12-5, the J gene TRBJ2-7, with 12 nucleotides matching TRBD2. CDR1 and CDR2 from the germline V gene are LGHNT and FRNRAP. Losses at the gene ends were 2 bases for V and 6 bases for J; bases not matched to a gene: 8. The CDR3 extends over 16 amino acids. CDR3 coding DNA: TGTGCTAGTGGTTTGCAACTGACTAGCGGGAGTCCCGAGCAGTACTTC. Translated: CASGLQLTSGSPEQYF.

The genes are TRBV10-3 and TRBJ2-7, with D possibly TRBD2 on 5 matching bases. The ends were cut back, 6 bases at V and 5 bases at J, with 14 bases in the middle. Germline-derived CDR1 and CDR2 are ENHRY and SYGVKD. The CDR3 is 13 residues long. In DNA form, the CDR3 reads TGTGCCATCAGGGGCCGGGAACGGGACGAGCAGTACTTC. It translates to CAIRGRERDEQYF.

This rearrangement joins TRBV18 to TRBJ1-1; maybe TRBD1 (6 bases). CDR3 size: 12 residues. Germline V CDR1 and CDR2: KGHSH, LQKENI. With 6 bases removed from V and 6 bases from J, the gap between germline ends came to 11 bases. The CDR3 nucleotides read TGTGCCAGCTCGCCGGACAGAGCTGAAGCTTTCTTT. Residues: CASSPDRAEAFF.